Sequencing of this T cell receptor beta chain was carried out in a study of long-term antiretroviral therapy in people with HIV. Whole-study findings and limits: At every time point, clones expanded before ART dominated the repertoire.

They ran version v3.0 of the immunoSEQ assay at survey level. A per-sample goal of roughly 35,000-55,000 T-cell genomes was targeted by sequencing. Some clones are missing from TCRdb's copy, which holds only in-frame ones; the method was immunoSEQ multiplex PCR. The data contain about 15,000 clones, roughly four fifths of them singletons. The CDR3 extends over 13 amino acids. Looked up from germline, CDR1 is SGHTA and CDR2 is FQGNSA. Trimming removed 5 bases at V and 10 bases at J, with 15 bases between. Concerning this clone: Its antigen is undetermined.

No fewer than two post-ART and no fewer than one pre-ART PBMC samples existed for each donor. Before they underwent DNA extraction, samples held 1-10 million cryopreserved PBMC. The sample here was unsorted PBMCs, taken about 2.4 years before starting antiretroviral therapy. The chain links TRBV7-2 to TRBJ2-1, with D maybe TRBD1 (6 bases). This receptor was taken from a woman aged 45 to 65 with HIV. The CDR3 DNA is TGTGCCAGCAGCCCGGGGTGGGGGCTAGAGCAGTTCTTC. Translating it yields CASSPGWGLEQFF. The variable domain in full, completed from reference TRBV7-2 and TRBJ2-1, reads GAGVSQSPSNKVTEKGKDVELRCDPISGHTALYWYRQSLGQGLEFLIYFQGNSAPDKSGLPSDRFSAERTGGSVSTLTIQRTQQEDSAVYLCASSPGWGLEQFFGPGTRLTVL.